This passage covers 4 T cell receptor beta chains from one sample sequenced in a study of blood T cell repertoires in COVID-19. Profiling relied on immunoSEQ multiplex PCR, and the TCRdb table lists in-frame clones only, not all of them. The sample records about 130,000 clones, more than 80% being singletons. The sample was PBMCs or T cells enriched from blood (not recorded which). These receptors were collected from a man over 45 who had recovered from COVID-19.

The chain uses TRBV6-5 and TRBJ1-5; 10 bases agree with TRBD1. With 6 bases clipped from V and 6 bases from J, the junction kept 8 bases outside the gene matches. The germline gives CDR1 MNHEY, CDR2 SVGAGI. CDR3 size: 15 residues. CDR3: CASRNTGTGAQPQHF. The CDR3 coding sequence is TGTGCCAGCAGAAACACCGGGACAGGGGCTCAGCCCCAGCATTTT.

The V gene is TRBV19, the J gene TRBJ1-6, with a tentative D call TRBD1 (5 bases). The CDR3 consists of 14 residues. The germline V gene encodes CDR1 LNHDA and CDR2 SQIVND (reference sequence). V lost 5 bases and J lost 8, with 13 bases in between. The CDR3 DNA reads as TGTGCCAGTAGTGCGCTCGAAGGGGATTCACCCCTCCACTTT. It codes for CASSALEGDSPLHF.

This sequence joins TRBV27 and TRBJ2-7, with TRBD1 identical over 7 bases. The V gene end was trimmed by 0 bases and the J gene end by 3 bases; junction bases not matched to a gene: 2. This CDR3 is 14 amino acids long. Germline values: CDR1 MNHEY, CDR2 SMNVEV (reference sequence). The CDR3: CASSLSGTVYEQYF. In DNA, the CDR3 is TGTGCCAGCAGTTTATCGGGGACAGTCTACGAGCAGTACTTC.

V and J are TRBV4-3 and TRBJ2-3; 7 bases fit TRBD2. V lost 0 bases to trimming and J lost 4 bases; unmatched junction nucleotides: 4. The CDR3 is made up of 15 amino acids. Looked up from germline, CDR1 is LGHNA and CDR2 is YSLEER. CDR3 coding DNA: TGCGCCAGCAGCCAAGATAGGGCGGGAGCAGATACGCAGTATTTT. This sequence encodes CASSQDRAGADTQYF.